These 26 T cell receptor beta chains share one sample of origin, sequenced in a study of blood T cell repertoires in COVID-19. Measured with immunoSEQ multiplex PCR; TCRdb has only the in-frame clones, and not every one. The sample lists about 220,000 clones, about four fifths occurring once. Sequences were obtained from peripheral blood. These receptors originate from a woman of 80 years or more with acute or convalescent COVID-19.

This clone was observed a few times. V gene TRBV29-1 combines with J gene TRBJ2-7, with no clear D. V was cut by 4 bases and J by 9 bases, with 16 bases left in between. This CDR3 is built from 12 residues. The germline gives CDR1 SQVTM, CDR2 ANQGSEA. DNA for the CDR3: TGCAGCGTTGTTGATCGAGTGACTGGGCAGTACTTC. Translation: CSVVDRVTGQYF.

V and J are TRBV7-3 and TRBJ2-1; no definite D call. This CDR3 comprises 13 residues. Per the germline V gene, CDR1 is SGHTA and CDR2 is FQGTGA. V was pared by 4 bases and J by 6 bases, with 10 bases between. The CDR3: CASSSTAPNEQFF. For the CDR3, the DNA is TGTGCCAGCAGCTCAACAGCCCCCAATGAGCAGTTCTTC.

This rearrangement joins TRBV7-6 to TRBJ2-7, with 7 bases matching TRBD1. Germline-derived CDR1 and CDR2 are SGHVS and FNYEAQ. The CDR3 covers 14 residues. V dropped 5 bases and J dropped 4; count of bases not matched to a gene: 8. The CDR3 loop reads CASSPGTAVYEQYF. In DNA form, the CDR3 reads TGTGCCAGCAGCCCCGGGACAGCCGTTTACGAGCAGTACTTC.

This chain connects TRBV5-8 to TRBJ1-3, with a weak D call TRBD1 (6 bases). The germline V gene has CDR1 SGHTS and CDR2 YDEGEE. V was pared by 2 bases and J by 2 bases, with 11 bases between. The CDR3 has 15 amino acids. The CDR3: CASSFTQGAGNTIYF. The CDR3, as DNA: TGTGCCAGCAGCTTCACACAGGGTGCTGGAAACACCATATATTTT.

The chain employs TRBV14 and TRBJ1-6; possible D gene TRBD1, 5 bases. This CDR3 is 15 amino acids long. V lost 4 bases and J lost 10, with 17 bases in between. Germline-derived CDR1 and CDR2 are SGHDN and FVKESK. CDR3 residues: CASSLLGQGASPLHF. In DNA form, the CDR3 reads TGTGCCAGCAGCCTGCTCGGCCAGGGTGCATCACCCCTCCACTTT. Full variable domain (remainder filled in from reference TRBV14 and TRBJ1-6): EAGVTQFPSHSVIEKGQTVTLRCDPISGHDNLYWYRRVMGKEIKFLLHFVKESKQDESGMPNNRFLAERTGGTYSTLKVQPAELEDSGVYFCASSLLGQGASPLHFGNGTRLTVT.

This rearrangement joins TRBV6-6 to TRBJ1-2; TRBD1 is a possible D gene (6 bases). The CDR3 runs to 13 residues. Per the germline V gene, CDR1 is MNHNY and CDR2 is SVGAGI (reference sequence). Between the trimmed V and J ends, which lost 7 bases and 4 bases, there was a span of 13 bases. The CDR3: CASTPGTTYGYTF. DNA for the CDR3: TGTGCCAGCACCCCCGGGACAACCTATGGCTACACCTTC.

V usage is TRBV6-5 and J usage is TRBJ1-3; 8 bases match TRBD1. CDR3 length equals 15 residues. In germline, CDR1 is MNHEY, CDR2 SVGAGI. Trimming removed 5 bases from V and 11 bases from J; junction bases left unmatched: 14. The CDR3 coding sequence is TGTGCCAGCAGTCTGACCGGGACAGGTCCTTCCCCCATATATTTT. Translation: CASSLTGTGPSPIYF.

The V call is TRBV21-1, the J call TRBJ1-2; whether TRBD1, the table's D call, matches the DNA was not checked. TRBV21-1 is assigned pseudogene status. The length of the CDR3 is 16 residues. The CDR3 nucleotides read TGTGCCAGCAGCAAAGCCGCAGGGGGAGATAACTATGGCTACACCTTC. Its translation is CASSKAAGGDNYGYTF.

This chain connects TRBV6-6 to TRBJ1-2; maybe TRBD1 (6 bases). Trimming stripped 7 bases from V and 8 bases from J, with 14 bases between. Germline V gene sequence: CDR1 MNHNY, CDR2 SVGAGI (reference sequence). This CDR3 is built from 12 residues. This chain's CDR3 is CASNNRVEGYTF. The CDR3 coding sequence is TGTGCCAGCAACAACAGGGTCGAGGGCTACACCTTC.

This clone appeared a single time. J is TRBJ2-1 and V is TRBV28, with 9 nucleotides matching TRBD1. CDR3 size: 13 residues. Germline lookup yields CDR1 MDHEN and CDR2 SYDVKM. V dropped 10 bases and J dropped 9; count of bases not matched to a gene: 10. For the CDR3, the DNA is TGTGCCACCCACTGGACAGGGGAAAGTGAGCAGTTCTTC. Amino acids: CATHWTGESEQFF.

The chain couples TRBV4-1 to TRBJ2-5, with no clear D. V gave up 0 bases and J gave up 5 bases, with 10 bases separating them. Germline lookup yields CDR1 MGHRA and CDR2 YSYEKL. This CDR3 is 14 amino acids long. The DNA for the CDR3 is TGCGCCAGCAGCCAAGATTGGCAGAAGGAGACCCAGTACTTC. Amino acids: CASSQDWQKETQYF.

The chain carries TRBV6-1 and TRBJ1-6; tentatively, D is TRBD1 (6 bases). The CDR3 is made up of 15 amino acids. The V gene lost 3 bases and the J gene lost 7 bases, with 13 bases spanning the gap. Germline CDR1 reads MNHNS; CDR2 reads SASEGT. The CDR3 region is CASSDLTGQNSPLHF. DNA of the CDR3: TGTGCCAGCAGTGATCTGACAGGTCAAAATTCACCCCTCCACTTT.

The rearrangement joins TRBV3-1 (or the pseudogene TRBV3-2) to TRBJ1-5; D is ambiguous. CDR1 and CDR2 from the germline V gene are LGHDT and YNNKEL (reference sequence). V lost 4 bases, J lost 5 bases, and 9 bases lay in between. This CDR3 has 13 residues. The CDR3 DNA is TGTGCCAGCAGCCTGTATTCTGATCAGCCCCAGCATTTT. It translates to CASSLYSDQPQHF.

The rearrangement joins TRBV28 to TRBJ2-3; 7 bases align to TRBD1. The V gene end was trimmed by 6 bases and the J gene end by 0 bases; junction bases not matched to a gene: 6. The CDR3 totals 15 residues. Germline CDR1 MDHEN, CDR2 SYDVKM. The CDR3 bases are TGTGCCAGCAGCGATTACAGGGGTAGCACAGATACGCAGTATTTT. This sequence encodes CASSDYRGSTDTQYF. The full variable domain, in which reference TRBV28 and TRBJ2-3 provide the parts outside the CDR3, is DVKVTQSSRYLVKRTGEKVFLECVQDMDHENMFWYRQDPGLGLRLIYFSYDVKMKEKGDIPEGYSVSREKKERFSLILESASTNQTSMYLCASSDYRGSTDTQYFGPGTRLTVL.

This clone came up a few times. CDR3 bases: TGTGCCATCAGTGAAGCGGCAGCCAGCTCCTACGAGCAGTACTTC. Its translation: CAISEAAASSYEQYF. This chain links TRBV10-3 with TRBJ2-7; D possibly corresponds to TRBD2 (5 bases). V lost 3 bases and J lost 0, with 12 bases in between. Germline assignment: CDR1 ENHRY and CDR2 SYGVKD. The CDR3 contains 15 residues.

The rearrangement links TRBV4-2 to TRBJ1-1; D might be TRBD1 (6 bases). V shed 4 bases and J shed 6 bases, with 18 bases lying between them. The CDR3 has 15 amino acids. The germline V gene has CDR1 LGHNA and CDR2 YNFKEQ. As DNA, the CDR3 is TGTGCCAGCAGCCCCTCACCACAGGGACGGGCTGAAGCTTTCTTT. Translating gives CASSPSPQGRAEAFF.

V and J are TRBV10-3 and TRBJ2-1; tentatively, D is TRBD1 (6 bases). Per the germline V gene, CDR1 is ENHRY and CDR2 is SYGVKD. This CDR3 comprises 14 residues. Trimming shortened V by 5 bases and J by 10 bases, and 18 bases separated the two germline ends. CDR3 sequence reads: CAISPGQPDGEQFF. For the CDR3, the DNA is TGTGCCATCAGTCCGGGACAACCAGACGGGGAGCAGTTCTTC.

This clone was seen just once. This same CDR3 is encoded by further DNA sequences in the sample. The CDR3, as DNA: TGTGCCTGGAGTGCCGGGACTGGCTATGGCTACACCTTC. Translating gives CAWSAGTGYGYTF. The J gene is TRBJ1-2, the V gene TRBV30; D is perhaps TRBD1 (5 bases). The V and J ends lost 1 base and 4 bases respectively, with 10 bases between them. The CDR3 runs 13 residues. Germline V gives CDR1 GTSNPN, CDR2 SVGIG (reference sequence).

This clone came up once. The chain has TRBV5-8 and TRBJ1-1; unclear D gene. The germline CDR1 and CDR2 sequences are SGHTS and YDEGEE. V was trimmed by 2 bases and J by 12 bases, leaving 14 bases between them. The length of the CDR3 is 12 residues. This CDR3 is CASSFYSSSTFF. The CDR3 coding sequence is TGTGCCAGCAGCTTTTACAGCTCTTCTACTTTCTTT.

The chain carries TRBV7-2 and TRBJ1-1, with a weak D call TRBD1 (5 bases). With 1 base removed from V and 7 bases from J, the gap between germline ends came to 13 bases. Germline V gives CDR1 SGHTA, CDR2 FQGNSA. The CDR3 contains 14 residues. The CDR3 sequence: CASSLGFRRGEAFF. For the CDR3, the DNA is TGTGCCAGCAGCTTAGGATTTCGGAGGGGTGAAGCTTTCTTT. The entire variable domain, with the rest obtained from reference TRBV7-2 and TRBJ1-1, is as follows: GAGVSQSPSNKVTEKGKDVELRCDPISGHTALYWYRQSLGQGLEFLIYFQGNSAPDKSGLPSDRFSAERTGGSVSTLTIQRTQQEDSAVYLCASSLGFRRGEAFFGQGTRLTVV.

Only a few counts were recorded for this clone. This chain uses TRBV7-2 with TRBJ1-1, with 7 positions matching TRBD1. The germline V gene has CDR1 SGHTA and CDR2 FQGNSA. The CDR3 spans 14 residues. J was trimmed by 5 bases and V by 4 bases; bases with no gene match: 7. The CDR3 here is CASSSRTGGTEAFF. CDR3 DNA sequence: TGTGCCAGCAGCTCCCGGACAGGTGGAACTGAAGCTTTCTTT.

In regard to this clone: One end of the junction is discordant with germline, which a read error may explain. CDR3 residues: CASSSAGGGARNIQYF. The CDR3 DNA sequence: TGTGCCAGTAGTAGCGCAGGTGGGGGGGCCAGAAACATTCAGTACTTC. This chain uses TRBV19 with TRBJ2-4, with a weak D call TRBD2 (7 bases). This CDR3 contains 16 residues. Germline CDR1 LNHDA, CDR2 SQIVND (reference sequence).

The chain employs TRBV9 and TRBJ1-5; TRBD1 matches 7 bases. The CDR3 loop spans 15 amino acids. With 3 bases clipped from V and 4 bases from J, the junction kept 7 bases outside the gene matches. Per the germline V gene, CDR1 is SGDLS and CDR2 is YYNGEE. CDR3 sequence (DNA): TGTGCCAGCAGCGCCCAGGGACAGTCAAATCAGCCCCAGCATTTT. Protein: CASSAQGQSNQPQHF.

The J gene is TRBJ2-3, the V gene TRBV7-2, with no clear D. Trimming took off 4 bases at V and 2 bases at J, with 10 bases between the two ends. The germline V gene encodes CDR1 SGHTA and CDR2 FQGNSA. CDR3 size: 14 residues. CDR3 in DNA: TGTGCCAGCAGCTCTCGAGAACTCACAGATACGCAGTATTTT. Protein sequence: CASSSRELTDTQYF.

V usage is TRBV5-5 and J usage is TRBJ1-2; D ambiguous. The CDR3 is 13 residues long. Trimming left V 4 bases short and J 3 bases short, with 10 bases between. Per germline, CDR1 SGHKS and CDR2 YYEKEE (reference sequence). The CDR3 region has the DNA TGTGCCAGCAGCAGCGCCTCGGACTATGGCTACACCTTC. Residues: CASSSASDYGYTF.

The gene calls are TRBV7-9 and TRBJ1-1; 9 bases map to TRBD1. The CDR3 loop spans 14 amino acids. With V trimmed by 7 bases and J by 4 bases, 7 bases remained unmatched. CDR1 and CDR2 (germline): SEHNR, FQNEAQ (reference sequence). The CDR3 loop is CASTTGGSGTEAFF. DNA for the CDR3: TGTGCCAGCACCACAGGGGGCTCGGGCACTGAAGCTTTCTTT.